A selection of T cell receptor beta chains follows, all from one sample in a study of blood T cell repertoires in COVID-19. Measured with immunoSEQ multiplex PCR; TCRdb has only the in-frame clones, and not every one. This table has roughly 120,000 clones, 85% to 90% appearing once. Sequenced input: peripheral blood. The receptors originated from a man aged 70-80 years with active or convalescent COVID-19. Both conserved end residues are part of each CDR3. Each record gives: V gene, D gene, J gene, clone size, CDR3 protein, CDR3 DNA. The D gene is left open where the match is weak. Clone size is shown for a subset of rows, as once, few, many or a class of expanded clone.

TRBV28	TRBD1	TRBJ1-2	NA	CASSSPGPGGDYGYTF	TGTGCCAGCAGTTCCCCCGGGCCAGGGGGCGACTATGGCTACACCTTC
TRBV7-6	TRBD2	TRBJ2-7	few	CASSPLAGVATEQYF	TGTGCCAGCAGCCCGCTAGCGGGAGTTGCGACCGAGCAGTACTTC
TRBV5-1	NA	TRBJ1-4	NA	CASSLNTGGTEKLFF	TGCGCCAGCAGCTTGAATACAGGTGGTACAGAAAAACTGTTTTTT
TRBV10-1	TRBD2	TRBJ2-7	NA	CASSEGTSGNYEQYF	TGCGCCAGCAGTGAGGGGACTAGCGGAAACTACGAGCAGTACTTC
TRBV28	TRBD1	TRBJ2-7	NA	CASSLSGTGEKQYF	TGTGCCAGCAGTTTATCGGGGACAGGGGAAAAGCAGTACTTC
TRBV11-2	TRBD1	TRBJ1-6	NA	CASRPQGRLNSPLHF	TGTGCCAGCAGGCCACAGGGGAGACTGAATTCACCCCTCCACTTT
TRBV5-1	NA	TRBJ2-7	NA	CASSLEENSYEQYF	TGCGCCAGCAGCTTGGAGGAGAACTCCTACGAGCAGTACTTC
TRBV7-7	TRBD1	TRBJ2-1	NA	CASSYAGGPYNEQFF	TGTGCTAGCAGCTATGCAGGGGGCCCCTACAATGAGCAGTTCTTC
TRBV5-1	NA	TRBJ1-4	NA	CASSLGDISGEKLFF	TGCGCCAGCAGCTTGGGTGATATAAGCGGCGAAAAACTGTTTTTT
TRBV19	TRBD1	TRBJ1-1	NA	CARVDRGNTEAFF	TGTGCCAGGGTTGACAGGGGTAACACTGAAGCTTTCTTT